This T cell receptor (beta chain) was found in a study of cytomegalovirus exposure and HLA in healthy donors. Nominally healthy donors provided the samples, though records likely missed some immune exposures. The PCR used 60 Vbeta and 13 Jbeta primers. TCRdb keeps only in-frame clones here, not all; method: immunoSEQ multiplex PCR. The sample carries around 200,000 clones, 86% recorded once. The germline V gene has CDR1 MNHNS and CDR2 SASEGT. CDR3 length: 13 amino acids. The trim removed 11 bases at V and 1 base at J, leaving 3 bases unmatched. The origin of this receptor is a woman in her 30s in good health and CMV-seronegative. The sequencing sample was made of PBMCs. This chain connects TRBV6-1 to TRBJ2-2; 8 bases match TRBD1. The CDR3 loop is CAGQGQNTGELFF. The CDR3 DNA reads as TGTGCCGGACAGGGACAGAACACCGGGGAGCTGTTTTTT.